Sequencing of this T cell receptor beta chain was carried out in a study of HIV-infected children after antiretroviral therapy interruption. Unique molecular identifiers were included in an RNA-based 3' RACE TCR library. TCRdb itself ran the 3' RACE reads through MiXCR, one entry per CDR3 protein. Seen here are about 83,000 distinct CDR3 sequences, around 6.9% observed once, and the top ten hold about 1.1%. This clonotype was counted at least ten times. The treatment was: PENTA 11 planned treatment interruption arm or continuous ART arm. The material sequenced was CD45RA+ CD4+ T cells from PBMCs, pooled from several time points, taken from a donor given antiretroviral therapy, either interrupted or continuous. Subset in this sample: naive CD4+ CD45RA+ CD45RO- T cells. The source is a pool of human donors with HIV.

The CDR3 region is CASSPRPTGANVLTF. CDR3 bases: TGTGCCAGCTCACCACGGCCGACTGGGGCCAACGTCCTGACTTTC. The chain carries TRBV18 and TRBJ2-6; D remains ambiguous. The CDR3 loop spans 15 amino acids. V shed 1 base and J shed 2 bases, with 6 bases lying between them. Germline loops: CDR1 KGHSH, CDR2 LQKENI. The full variable domain, with the rest looked up from reference TRBV18 and TRBJ2-6, is NAGVMQNPRHLVRRRGQEARLRCSPMKGHSHVYWYRQLPEEGLKFMVYLQKENIIDESGMPKERFSAEFPKEGPSILRIQQVVRGDSAAYFCASSPRPTGANVLTFGAGSRLTVL.